This T cell receptor beta chain stems from a study of blood T cell repertoires in COVID-19. The CDR3 spans 16 residues. V lost 3 bases and J lost 0, with 15 bases in between. In germline, CDR1 is MNHNS, CDR2 SASEGT. Source study methods: Scientists estimated how many nucleated cells there were by amplifying reference gene primers. The protocol was immunoSEQ multiplex PCR, while the TCRdb copy is restricted to in-frame clones and leaves out a portion. The DNA was the basis for D and trimming; V, J and clone size are from that table. Of fewer than 150,000 clones listed, 84% are singletons. V is TRBV6-1 and J is TRBJ2-7; D gene uncertain. The clonotype comes from a woman in her thirties or forties with acute or convalescent COVID-19. Source material: peripheral blood. CDR3 bases: TGTGCCAGCAGTGACCCCGACGGGTCAGTCTCCTACGAGCAGTACTTC. It codes for CASSDPDGSVSYEQYF.